The 29 T cell receptor beta chains given below trace back to one sample, sequenced in a study of shared clonotypes between healthy human individuals. Using immunoSEQ multiplex PCR, the repertoire was profiled, and TCRdb retains in-frame clones only, with some absent. The repertoire holds 470,000 or so clones, with 81% as singletons. Input material: PBMCs. The receptors here all came from a woman aged 40 to 50 in good health. Some clones in this sample may be carry-over from other donors' samples.

Remarks on this clone: A far more abundant clone sits one base away, making this likely a read error. At the DNA level, this CDR3 is encoded by other sequences in the same sample as well. V gene TRBV7-9 combines with J gene TRBJ2-2, with D tentatively TRBD1 (5 bases). This CDR3 is 15 amino acids long. V gave up 6 bases and J gave up 8 bases, with 19 bases separating them. Germline-derived CDR1 and CDR2 are SEHNR and FQNEAQ (reference sequence). Here the CDR3 DNA reads TGTGCCAGCAGTTCCCCCAAAATAAGGACAGGGGAGCTGTTTTTT. As protein: CASSSPKIRTGELFF. Using reference TRBV7-9 and TRBJ2-2 for the parts outside the CDR3, the full variable domain is DTGVSQNPRHKITKRGQNVTFRCDPISEHNRLYWYRQTLGQGPEFLTYFQNEAQLEKSRLLSDRFSAERPKGSFSTLEIQRTEQGDSAMYLCASSSPKIRTGELFFGEGSRLTVL.

J is TRBJ1-2 and V is TRBV29-1, with D unclear. Germline CDR1 SQVTM, CDR2 ANQGSEA. The CDR3 loop spans 11 amino acids. The V end lost 4 bases, the J end lost 2 bases, and 5 bases lay between the germline ends. For the CDR3, the DNA is TGCAGCGTTGGGTTCAACTATGGCTACACCTTC. Residues: CSVGFNYGYTF.

As to this clone: Only one base separates this from a far larger clonotype, so it likely reflects a read error. The same CDR3 arises from other DNA sequences in this sample as well. The V and J genes are TRBV28 and TRBJ2-7; D uncertain. The CDR3 totals 11 residues. Trimming removed 10 bases at V and 3 bases at J, with 10 bases between. Germline-derived CDR1 and CDR2 are MDHEN and SYDVKM. The CDR3 DNA sequence: TGTGCCACCCAAGCTCGCTACGAGCAGTACTTC. Translation gives CATQARYEQYF.

This chain links TRBV2 with TRBJ1-2; no clear D gene. Germline lookup yields CDR1 SNHLY and CDR2 FYNNEI. The CDR3 is made up of 13 amino acids. Trimming pared 5 bases from V and 2 bases from J, leaving 9 bases between. CDR3 sequence: CASSWTGNYGYTF. The CDR3 DNA is TGTGCCAGCAGTTGGACTGGGAACTATGGCTACACCTTC.

The CDR3 DNA sequence: TGTGCCTGGAGTGAGTCGGGACAGGGGGGCTACACCTTC. Translated: CAWSESGQGGYTF. This rearrangement joins TRBV30 to TRBJ1-2; 10 nucleotides line up with TRBD1. This CDR3 is built from 13 residues. V trimming: 1 base; J trimming: 8 bases; junction bases outside the gene matches: 4. Looked up from germline, CDR1 is GTSNPN and CDR2 is SVGIG (reference sequence). The whole variable domain, filled in from reference TRBV30 and TRBJ1-2, reads SQTIHQWPATLVQPVGSPLSLECTVEGTSNPNLYWYRQAAGRGLQLLFYSVGIGQISSEVPQNLSASRPQDRQFILSSKKLLLSDSGFYLCAWSESGQGGYTFGSGTRLTVV.

Comments on this clone: A far larger clone differs by one base, so this is likely a read error. Within the sample, other DNA sequences also encode this same CDR3. The V gene is TRBV28, the J gene TRBJ2-7; tentatively, D is TRBD2 (5 bases). Germline V lookup: CDR1 MDHEN, CDR2 SYDVKM. This CDR3 comprises 13 residues. V gave up 9 bases and J gave up 2 bases, with 14 bases separating them. The CDR3, as DNA: TGTGCCAGTGGGATCGGGGTGGCCTACGAGCAGTACTTC. Translated: CASGIGVAYEQYF.

The chain couples TRBV18 to TRBJ2-7, with D unresolved. The germline V and J ends were trimmed by 6 bases and 1 base, with 13 bases remaining between them. The CDR3 spans 14 residues. Germline V gene lookup returns CDR1 KGHSH and CDR2 LQKENI. CDR3 amino acids: CASSSSESSYEQYF. The CDR3 coding sequence is TGTGCCAGCTCCTCTTCGGAGTCGTCCTACGAGCAGTACTTC.

This chain uses TRBV2 with TRBJ2-5; maybe TRBD1 (7 bases). The J call may be faulty, since TRBJ2-7 better matches the DNA end. The germline gives CDR1 SNHLY, CDR2 FYNNEI. The CDR3 has 13 amino acids. Here the CDR3 DNA reads TGTGCCAGCAGACAGGGGACTTCATACGAGCAGTACTTC. Translated: CASRQGTSYEQYF.

This clone was picked up one time. The V and J genes are TRBV5-4 and TRBJ2-7; tentative D call: TRBD2 (5 bases). Germline V gene data show CDR1 as SGHNT and CDR2 as YYREEE (reference sequence). This CDR3 comprises 14 residues. V shed 0 bases and J shed 1 base, with 8 bases lying between them. CDR3 in DNA: TGTGCCAGCAGCTTGGCCCGGGGATCCTACGAGCAGTACTTC. Amino acid sequence: CASSLARGSYEQYF.

This sequence joins TRBV1 and TRBJ2-7; the table assigns TRBD2, which was not confirmed against the DNA. TRBV1 corresponds to a pseudogene. The CDR3 contains 18 residues. The CDR3 bases are TGCACCAGCAGCCTGGAGGGGACTAGCGGGAGGGCCTCCTACGAGCAGTACTTC. Residues: CTSSLEGTSGRASYEQYF.

The rearrangement uses TRBV5-1 and TRBJ1-2, with D maybe TRBD1 (6 bases). Trimming left V 1 base short and J 6 bases short, with 16 bases between. Germline CDR1 and CDR2: SGHRS and YFSETQ. The CDR3 extends over 15 amino acids. CDR3 in amino acids: CASSLTGSYMDGYTF. The CDR3, as DNA: TGCGCCAGCAGCTTGACAGGGTCGTATATGGATGGCTACACCTTC.

The chain is built from TRBV6-6 and TRBJ2-1, with a possible D match to TRBD1 (6 bases). This CDR3 is built from 16 residues. V was clipped by 4 bases and J by 4 bases, with 17 bases between them. Germline assignment: CDR1 MNHNY and CDR2 SVGAGI (reference sequence). In nucleotides, the CDR3 is TGTGCCAGCAGTTCCTCCGGGACAAGGATATACAATGAGCAGTTCTTC. Translating it yields CASSSSGTRIYNEQFF.

About this clone itself: A far bigger clonotype differs at one base, so this is likely a read error. The rearrangement joins TRBV5-1 to TRBJ1-1; TRBD1 matches at 8 bases. The V gene end was trimmed by 4 bases and the J gene end by 5 bases; junction bases not matched to a gene: 4. Germline CDR1 reads SGHRS; CDR2 reads YFSETQ. This CDR3 is built from 13 residues. The CDR3 is CASSTRTGTEAFF. The CDR3 DNA reads as TGCGCCAGCAGCACAAGGACAGGGACTGAAGCTTTCTTT.

Regarding this clone: Other DNA sequences in this sample translate to the same CDR3. The V and J genes are TRBV11-3 and TRBJ2-1; 8 bases agree with TRBD1. V lost 4 bases to trimming and J lost 4 bases; unmatched junction nucleotides: 6. CDR1 is SGHNT and CDR2 is YENEEA in the germline V gene. The CDR3 spans 15 residues. CDR3 DNA sequence: TGTGCCAGCAGCTCCGGACAGGGATCGTACAATGAGCAGTTCTTC. The encoded protein is CASSSGQGSYNEQFF.

Note on this clone: This is likely an artifact of a read error, given a far larger clone one base away. The V and J genes are TRBV27 and TRBJ2-7; 9 bases match TRBD1. The CDR3 loop spans 13 amino acids. The germline V gene encodes CDR1 MNHEY and CDR2 SMNVEV (reference sequence). DNA of the CDR3: TGTGCCAGAAGTTTAGGGACAGGGTACGAGCAGTACTTC. This gives the protein CARSLGTGYEQYF.

Turning to this clone: One end of the junction is discordant with germline, which a read error may explain. Other DNA sequences in the sample encode the same CDR3. The chain has TRBV6-4 and TRBJ1-6; 10 bases agree with TRBD1. The germline CDR1 and CDR2 sequences are MRHNA and SNTAGT. The CDR3 totals 15 residues. In DNA form, the CDR3 reads TGTGCCAGCAGTGACTCGACAGGGGGCAATTCACCTCTCCACTTT. Encoded protein: CASSDSTGGNSPLHF.

This clone was counted only a few times. This chain connects TRBV7-9 to TRBJ2-5; D perhaps matches TRBD1 (5 bases). The V and J ends lost 0 bases and 4 bases respectively, with 9 bases between them. The CDR3 spans 14 residues. Germline V lookup: CDR1 SEHNR, CDR2 FQNEAQ (reference sequence). The CDR3 region is CASSLAWQGETQYF. CDR3 DNA sequence: TGTGCCAGCAGCTTAGCTTGGCAGGGAGAGACCCAGTACTTC.

The V gene is TRBV30, the J gene TRBJ1-5; unclear D gene. The CDR3 extends over 13 amino acids. CDR1 is GTSNPN and CDR2 is SVGIG in the germline V gene (reference sequence). Trimming cost V 2 bases and J 2 bases, with 7 bases left between them. CDR3 nucleotides: TGTGCCTGGAGTCCGACCCGCAATCAGCCCCAGCATTTT. Translated: CAWSPTRNQPQHF.

The rearrangement joins TRBV28 to TRBJ2-1; D assignment may be TRBD1 or TRBD2 (5 bases each). The CDR3 runs 15 residues. In germline, CDR1 is MDHEN, CDR2 SYDVKM. The V end was cut by 1 base, the J end by 9 bases, with 16 bases between. Here the CDR3 DNA reads TGTGCCAGCAGTTTATCCGGGTGGGACGGTCCTGAGCAGTTCTTC. It translates to CASSLSGWDGPEQFF.

This clone was found many times. The chain uses TRBV6-1 and TRBJ2-7, with a tentative D call TRBD2 (5 bases). The germline gives CDR1 MNHNS, CDR2 SASEGT. The CDR3 contains 15 residues. Trimming shortened V by 1 base and J by 4 bases, and 14 bases separated the two germline ends. For the CDR3, the DNA is TGTGCCAGCAGTGAAGTGGGCGGGTCCCAATACGAGCAGTACTTC. Translation: CASSEVGGSQYEQYF.

The chain joins TRBV6-1 to TRBJ2-2; possibly TRBD1 or TRBD2 for D (5 bases each). V was clipped by 4 bases and J by 6 bases, with 12 bases between them. CDR1 and CDR2 from the germline V gene are MNHNS and SASEGT. CDR3 length: 14 residues. The chain's CDR3 is CASSGWGFAGELFF. In DNA form, the CDR3 reads TGTGCCAGCAGTGGATGGGGGTTCGCCGGGGAGCTGTTTTTT.

The chain carries TRBV11-2 and TRBJ2-1; the match to TRBD2 covers 10 bases. Germline V gene sequence: CDR1 SGHAT, CDR2 FQNNGV. This CDR3 has 16 residues. V lost 3 bases to trimming and J lost 7 bases; unmatched junction nucleotides: 9. In DNA form, the CDR3 reads TGTGCCAGCAGCTTTCCAGCGGGAGGGCCCGGGAATGAGCAGTTCTTC. It encodes CASSFPAGGPGNEQFF.

The V call is TRBV28, the J call TRBJ2-5, with 11 bases matching TRBD1. The CDR3 contains 13 residues. Germline V lookup: CDR1 MDHEN, CDR2 SYDVKM. V lost 6 bases, J lost 5 bases, and 2 bases stayed unmatched. This chain's CDR3 is CASRDRGPETQYF. CDR3 in DNA: TGTGCCAGCAGGGACAGGGGGCCCGAGACCCAGTACTTC.

The rearrangement uses TRBV2 and TRBJ2-6, with D perhaps TRBD1 or TRBD2 (6 bases each). This CDR3 comprises 17 residues. Trimming took 1 base from V and 3 from J, leaving 13 bases between them. Germline V gene data show CDR1 as SNHLY and CDR2 as FYNNEI. CDR3 protein: CASSEGFGGRGANVLTF. As DNA, the CDR3 is TGTGCCAGCAGTGAAGGATTTGGGGGGCGTGGGGCCAACGTCCTGACTTTC. Using reference TRBV2 and TRBJ2-6 for the parts outside the CDR3, the full variable domain is EPEVTQTPSHQVTQMGQEVILRCVPISNHLYFYWYRQILGQKVEFLVSFYNNEISEKSEIFDDQFSVERPDGSNFTLKIRSTKLEDSAMYFCASSEGFGGRGANVLTFGAGSRLTVL.

Details on this clone: In the same sample, other DNA sequences code for this CDR3. This rearrangement joins TRBV18 to TRBJ2-7; TRBD1 agrees at 9 bases. CDR1 and CDR2 (germline): KGHSH, LQKENI. The CDR3 runs 14 residues. The ends lost 3 bases at V and 2 bases at J; junction bases unmatched: 2. As DNA, the CDR3 is TGTGCCAGCTCACCCGGGACAGGGCCCTACGAGCAGTACTTC. The encoded protein is CASSPGTGPYEQYF. The full variable domain, completed using reference TRBV18 and TRBJ2-7, is NAGVMQNPRHLVRRRGQEARLRCSPMKGHSHVYWYRQLPEEGLKFMVYLQKENIIDESGMPKERFSAEFPKEGPSILRIQQVVRGDSAAYFCASSPGTGPYEQYFGPGTRLTVT.

Points on this clone: This probably arose from a read error, given a far larger clone one base away. Other DNA sequences from this sample encode an identical CDR3 as well. The chain uses TRBV10-2 and TRBJ2-2, with D hard to call. Germline assignment: CDR1 WSHSY and CDR2 SAAADI. With 7 bases removed from V and 3 bases from J, the gap between germline ends came to 6 bases. The CDR3 loop spans 12 amino acids. The CDR3 DNA is TGCGCCAGCATTCATGACACCGGGGAGCTGTTTTTT. It codes for CASIHDTGELFF.

The chain employs TRBV15 and TRBJ2-7, with D tentatively TRBD1 or TRBD2 (5 bases each). V was cut by 1 base and J by 7 bases, with 17 bases left in between. This CDR3 contains 15 residues. CDR1 is LNHNV and CDR2 is YYDKDF in the germline V gene (reference sequence). CDR3 region: CATSRGGSGDREQYF. The CDR3 coding sequence is TGTGCCACCAGCAGAGGAGGCAGTGGGGACCGGGAGCAGTACTTC.

This clone was observed once. The rearrangement links TRBV18 to TRBJ1-2; D perhaps matches TRBD1 (6 bases). The CDR3 covers 14 residues. The germline V gene encodes CDR1 KGHSH and CDR2 LQKENI. Trimming pared 0 bases from V and 4 bases from J, leaving 9 bases between. The CDR3 here is CASSPPPQGYGYTF. The CDR3 DNA reads as TGTGCCAGCTCACCACCGCCACAGGGCTATGGCTACACCTTC.

This chain links TRBV2 with TRBJ2-4; TRBD1 matches 10 bases. Looked up from germline, CDR1 is SNHLY and CDR2 is FYNNEI. After removal of 5 bases from V and 8 bases from J, the junction contained 6 bases not matched to a gene. This CDR3 is 14 amino acids long. Here the CDR3 DNA reads TGTGCCAGCAGTTCCGGGACAGGGGAGTACATTCAGTACTTC. Encoded protein: CASSSGTGEYIQYF.